This paragraph covers one T cell receptor beta chain sequence. Its antigen is undetermined. Other DNA sequences of this sample code for an identical CDR3. These data are taken from a study of shared clonotypes between healthy human individuals. Overall study results and limits: The study found lower generation probabilities in non-shared clonotypes than in those shared by all four donors.

The CDR3 has 11 amino acids. From germline, CDR1 is LGHNA and CDR2 YSLEER. V lost 1 base and J lost 7, with 4 bases in between. Deep-level running was used for the assay. Profiled with immunoSEQ multiplex PCR; TCRdb holds only in-frame clones, not every one. The sample has roughly 2.2 million clones, more than 85% seen once. V and J are TRBV4-3 and TRBJ2-5; no reliable D call. Sequences were obtained from naive CD4+ T cells from PBMCs. The subset denotes: CD45RA+ positively selected. The sequence came from a man aged 18-30 years in good health. Some clones in this sample may be carry-over from other donors' samples. CDR3 in amino acids: CASSQGGTQYF. The CDR3 region has the DNA TGCGCCAGCAGCCAAGGGGGGACCCAGTACTTC.